This TCR beta chain was recovered during a study of blood T cell repertoires in COVID-19. Study at large: Samples came from the United States, Italy and Spain, spanning acute and convalescent COVID-19. PBMCs, B-cell-depleted T cells, or T cells provided the cDNA or gDNA that made up the material.

Authors' processing steps: Nucleated cell number was recorded as an estimate derived from reference gene primer amplification. The method was immunoSEQ multiplex PCR; TCRdb's version includes in-frame clones alone and lacks a portion of them. V and J calls and clone size are as listed in that table; D and trimming were resolved from the DNA. The sample lists about 110,000 clones, approximately 80% occurring once. This CDR3 has 16 amino acids. V gave up 3 bases and J gave up 6 bases; unmatched junction bases: 11. In germline, CDR1 is SGHRS, CDR2 YFSETQ. This chain links TRBV5-1 with TRBJ2-1; 8 bases are shared with TRBD2. Sequencing input: peripheral blood. The clonotype originates from a woman between 70 and 85 years old with acute or convalescent COVID-19. CDR3 region: CASSSPGLVGTNEQFF. The CDR3 DNA reads as TGCGCCAGCAGCTCGCCGGGACTAGTAGGCACCAATGAGCAGTTCTTC.